This T cell receptor (beta chain) was sequenced in a study of cytomegalovirus exposure and HLA in healthy donors (dated by TCRdb to about 2017). For the wider study: An earlier analysis of roughly 610 of the donors reported approximately 300 Gb of sequence data and 95 million to 120 million unique TCR beta sequences obtained from about 170 million T cells. An early release covering about 600 HLA-typed donors comprised approximately 300 gigabases of sequencing data and tens of millions of unique TCR sequences. The genetic ancestry cluster associated with self-reported Caucasian donors included 81% of the 300 to 400 genotyped donors. The aim of the study was to test whether cataloging public T cell receptors could identify signatures of past pathogen exposure. Using immunosequencing, the study profiled T cell repertoires from 500 to 800 subjects and related those repertoires to cytomegalovirus serostatus. A separate validation cohort of about 110 different subjects was used in addition to the roughly 700-subject first cohort. To predict cytomegalovirus infection status, the study combined high-throughput TCR immunosequencing, statistical association of individual TCRs with disease status, and machine learning. To study patterns of TCR occurrence, a later analysis re-analyzed previously published TCR beta repertoires from around 660 donors and added high-resolution HLA genotyping. The later analysis used no new phenotypic data to find candidate immune exposures, relying instead on TCR beta sequences and their occurrence across donors. An earlier analysis of approximately 500 of the donors applied high-throughput TCR beta sequencing to assess whether each TCR beta V gene segment acted as functional or pseudogenic. Alongside the repertoire data, information on donor age, sex, ethnicity and CMV serostatus was compiled. A later genetic analysis took genome-wide SNP genotypes for about 55% of the 666 donors and used that subset as a discovery cohort. All discovery cohort repertoires had been generated using a single sequencing platform. Class I and class II HLA loci were covered by the typing at four-digit resolution. The number of typed donors differed by locus: about 620-630 for A, B, C, DRB1 and DQB1; 522 for DQA1; around 580 for DPA1; and roughly 470 for DPB1. Roughly 5 DR-DQ haplotypes were treated as single units for association and clustering because of strong linkage in the cohort. Among about 360 genotyped donors of the cohort, an average of around 240,000 unique TCR beta nucleotide sequences were sequenced per donor, around 18% of them non-productive. Broad study findings and their caveats: Presence/absence analyses assumed roughly uniform sequencing depth across donors, an assumption that may not hold. When HLA alleles, especially DR and DQ, strongly co-occurred, TCR associations were difficult to assign to individual alleles. Compared with equally common non-associated chains, HLA-associated TCR beta chains in a later analysis were more clonally expanded and had lower generation probabilities. In an earlier analysis of 450 to 750 of the donors, most TCR beta V segments appeared in productive rearrangements about 87% or about 30% of the time, broadly matching IMGT annotations. Immune exposure information for the cohort was limited to CMV serostatus. In vitro tests confirmed that three of the cytomegalovirus-associated TCR beta chains recognize cytomegalovirus antigens. The study gave a list of around 170 TCR beta chains associated with cytomegalovirus. It was suggested by the authors that the approach could potentially be generalized to other disease states and immunological phenotypes. Cytomegalovirus status was reported to be diagnosed by the classifier with high specificity and sensitivity in both the original and validation cohorts. A later genetic analysis reported fewer N-insertions in productive TCRs among donors in an Asian-associated ancestry cluster than the roughly 700-donor mean. A later analysis associated about 17,000 TCR beta sequences with specific HLA alleles at a false discovery rate of 0.05. Correlated functional status among segregating V segments might be attributable to linkage disequilibrium, but an unknown experimental factor could not be ruled out. In a later analysis, the rate of TCR association differed among HLA loci, with DRB1 alleles having the most associated TCRs and HLA-C alleles having the fewest. A group of highly shared sequence variants was considered likely to be a technical artifact of the sequencing pipeline. Most TCR sequences were observed very rarely across donors, whereas some public TCRs were present in many individuals. Only TCR beta chains were sequenced in this cohort, and the absence of alpha or paired-chain data limited detectable features. A later analysis found that most CMV-associated TCR beta chains appeared HLA-restricted, with HLA associations seemingly driven largely by CMV exposure. A further reported finding was that TCR beta sequences accurately predicted the HLA-A and HLA-B alleles for most subjects in the first cohort. The earlier analysis of 587 of the donors excluded roughly 17 rarely observed V segments, including chromosome 9 orphons, because counts were too low. HLA typing was unavailable for some donors at each locus, so association tests used only the typed subset. Several of the top co-occurrence clusters appeared to be linked to parvovirus B19, influenza, CMV and Epstein-Barr virus, according to a later analysis. Some IMGT-functional V segments, including TRBV6-2 and TRBV6-3, could not be told apart with the 87-base-pair reads, so those segments were excluded. V-gene and J-gene trimming of TCR beta chains was associated with a missense DCLRE1C variant in a later genetic analysis, and the association was replicated in an independent cohort.

Including cysteine and phenylalanine, the CDR3 has 14 amino acids. This entry keeps only the CDR3 DNA: 42 bases, framed from base 1. The germline V end is reduced by 5 bases and the J end by 3 bases; junction bases left unmatched: 5. From the germline V gene (reference sequence), CDR1 is SEHNR and CDR2 is FQNEAQ. The cohort comprised fewer than 750 healthy bone marrow donors. Cohort members were all nominally healthy when sampled, although unrecorded immune exposures were likely present. The donor tested CMV seropositive and was one of the 289 seropositive cohort members. A peripheral blood sample was provided by each donor, and peripheral blood mononuclear cells were used for TCR beta sequencing. The Qiagen DNeasy Blood Extraction Kit was used to extract genomic DNA from the blood cell samples. With respect to this clone: Its antigen is currently not known. The record has no base qualities; no much larger clone is one base away.

The protocol used for the library was the immunoSEQ multiplex PCR assay. For the multiplex PCR, a mixture combining 60 forward primers for TCR Vbeta segments and 13 reverse primers for TCR Jbeta segments was used. Amplification of the CDR3 region of rearranged TCR beta genes was performed with a multiplex PCR assay on genomic DNA. The amplified TCR beta libraries were sequenced on the Illumina HiSeq System as 87-base-pair reads. From the authors' description of their analysis: A later analysis tallied tens of millions of unique TCR beta chains across the 550 to 850 repertoires, and about 10 million of those chains were shared by two or more donors. Raw reads were error-corrected and collapsed into unique sequences by a nearest-neighbor algorithm in which closely related sequences were merged to remove PCR and sequencing errors. V, D and J gene segments were assigned by aligning CDR3 sequences to IMGT reference sequences. For a sequence to be retained, a match of at least six nucleotides was required to both a V gene segment and a J gene segment. A rearrangement was called productive if the CDR3 had no stop codons and remained in frame with V and J, and every other rearrangement was called non-productive. CDR3 was defined according to IMGT convention as the region running from the second conserved V-encoded cysteine to the conserved J-encoded phenylalanine. In an earlier analysis of 500 to 650 of the donors, sequences lacking an unambiguous match to a single V gene segment were excluded. An earlier analysis of a few hundred of the donors classified V segments as functional when productive rearrangements were above 56.7% and as segregating when the standard deviation between donors was above 5%. To diagnose cytomegalovirus status from the catalog of TCR beta chain sequences, a statistical classification framework was built. In a later analysis, TCR nucleotide sequences were compared against IMGT/GENE-DB human TR gene sequences so that V and J genes could be assigned. In a later analysis, CDR3 sequences and most-parsimonious VDJ recombination scenarios were assigned using the TCRdist pipeline. In a later analysis, every TCR beta chain was defined by the combination of its CDR3 amino acid sequence and its V-gene family, and reads without a unique V-gene family were dropped. As a way to deal with suspected cross-contamination and a sequencing artifact, a later analysis dropped nearly 600 nucleotide sequences that were highly shared and had low generation probability. For each public chain, a later analysis derived a clonal expansion index from normalized ranks of inferred template counts within each repertoire. In a later analysis, generation probabilities were computed using a VDJ recombination model fitted to out-of-frame rearrangements, and the results were checked against IGoR. In a later analysis, TCR-TCR, TCR-HLA and TCR-CMV co-occurrence was scored with hypergeometric tests, and a repertoire-size bias correction was applied to TCR pairs. In a later analysis, false discovery rates were estimated by permuting HLA or CMV assignments 20 times. In a later analysis, co-occurring TCRs were grouped using DBSCAN, with TCRdist sequence similarity added in when clustering inside HLA-allele-positive subsets. Repertoires with fewer than 30,000 or more than 120,000 public chains were left out of co-occurrence clustering, as were four to six repertoires with anomalous nucleotide sharing. TCRdb provides this immuneACCESS table in a form limited to in-frame rearrangements. Some clones are lacking; in checked studies, under half of them reflect an unresolved V gene, and why the rest are absent is not known. The D gene and trimming were derived from the DNA, and the V and J assignments and clone size from that table. Recorded for this sample are some 150,000 clones; almost 85% of them occurred a single time. The ten largest clones represent about 3.4% of the sample.

The source material was PBMCs. The V and J genes are TRBV7-9 and TRBJ2-7, and 9 junction bases match TRBD2. This sequence was found in a man aged 18-30 years in good health and CMV-seropositive. The CDR3: CASSPGLAFYEQYF. The sequenced DNA: TGTGCCAGCAGCCCGGGACTAGCATTCTACGAGCAGTACTTC.